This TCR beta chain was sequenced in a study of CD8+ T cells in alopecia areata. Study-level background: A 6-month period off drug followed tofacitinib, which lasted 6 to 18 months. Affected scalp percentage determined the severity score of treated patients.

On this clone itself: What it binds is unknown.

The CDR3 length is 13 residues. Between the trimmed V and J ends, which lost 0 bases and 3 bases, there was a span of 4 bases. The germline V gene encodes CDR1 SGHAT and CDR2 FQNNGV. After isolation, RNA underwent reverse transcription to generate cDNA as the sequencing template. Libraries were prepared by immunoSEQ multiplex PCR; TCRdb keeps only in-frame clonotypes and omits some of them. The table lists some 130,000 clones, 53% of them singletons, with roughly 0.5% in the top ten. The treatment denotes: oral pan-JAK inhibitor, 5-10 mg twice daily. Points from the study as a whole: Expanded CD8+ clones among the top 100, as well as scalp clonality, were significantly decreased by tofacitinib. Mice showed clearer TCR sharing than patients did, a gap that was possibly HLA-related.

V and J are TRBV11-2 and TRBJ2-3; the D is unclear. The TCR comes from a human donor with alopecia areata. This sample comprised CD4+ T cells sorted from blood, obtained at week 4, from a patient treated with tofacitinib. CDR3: CASSLDYTDTQYF. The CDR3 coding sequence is TGTGCCAGCAGCTTAGACTATACAGATACGCAGTATTTT.